This T cell receptor beta chain appears in the sequencing data of a study of blood T cells in healthy people across ages. Study outcomes and limitations: The fall in TCR beta diversity per million T cells was roughly linear with age.

The authors ran a second PCR of about 6 to 11 cycles using a sample-barcoded 5' primer and a J-beta primer mix. One entry per CDR3 protein, called by TCRdb with MiXCR from the 5' RACE reads. The data show about 720,000 distinct CDR3 sequences, about a fifth seen once. Worth noting for this clonotype: Antigen specificity is unknown.

Germline CDR1 is SGHRS and CDR2 is YFSETQ. CDR3 length: 15 amino acids. Trimming stripped 0 bases from V and 5 bases from J, with 14 bases between. This TCR derives from a man between 65 and 85 years old in good health. The gene calls are TRBV5-1 and TRBJ2-5; maybe TRBD1 (5 bases). The sequencing sample was made of blood. CDR3 DNA sequence: TGCGCCAGCAGCTTGGCCCAGGGTCTGGGGGAGACCCAGTACTTC. The encoded protein is CASSLAQGLGETQYF.